This record covers a single TCR beta chain. This clonotype was seen ten or more times. Its antigen is still unknown. Relative to the germline gene, one junction end is altered; a read error may explain this. The treatment or condition label of this sample denotes: allogeneic hematopoietic cell transplantation with graft depleted of TCRalphabeta T cells and CD19 B cells. Transplant recipients were children who received TCRalphabeta/CD19-depleted allogeneic hematopoietic cell grafts. These data originate in a study of T-cell reconstitution after alpha-beta-depleted transplantation in children (dated by TCRdb to the mid-2010s). Notes on the research overall: T-cell immune reconstitution after TCRalphabeta/CD19-depleted allogeneic hematopoietic cell transplantation in children was quantitatively tracked in the study by means of TCR repertoire profiling.

What the study reported, not specific to this receptor: In some patients, the high TCRbeta diversity seen at day 60 was put down to recipient T cells and intrathymic progenitors that had survived conditioning. Apparently early alphabetaT-cell count recovery about two months after transplant reportedly relied on only several hundred rapidly expanded clones derived from non-depleted graft cells. The frequencies of hyperexpanded clones fell over the following months, and after one year, T-cell counts and TCRbeta diversity were mostly attributed to newly produced T cells.

The method behind the library was PCR. The instrument given in TCRdb is Illumina HiSeq 2500. TCR library preparation used molecular barcoding, with unique molecular identifiers applied to normalize quantification of the TCRbeta repertoire. TCRdb applied fastp at Q25 and MiXCR to the public reads, then kept only in-frame beta chains. A single entry per CDR3 protein holds the most common genes and DNA from its merged rows. The sample has 300,000 to 350,000 distinct CDR3 sequences on record, around 15% of them singletons. The ten largest clones add up to 35% to 50% of the sample. Sample: PBMCs, mostly from graft donor cells, taken 360 days after TCRalphabeta/CD19-depleted stem cell transplant. The receptor comes from a male patient aged 2 to 10 who had a stem cell transplant for acute lymphoblastic leukemia, so the T cells may come from the graft donor.

In nucleotides, the sequence is TGCAGCGTGGAAGACCGGGACAGGCCCTACGAGCAGTACTTC. This translates into CSVEDRDRPYEQYF. The V gene is TRBV29-1 and the J gene is TRBJ2-7; 8 central bases correspond to TRBD1. The CDR3 numbers 14 residues from cysteine through phenylalanine. Of the read, only the CDR3 DNA is kept; its 42 bases are in frame from base 1. Sequences SQVTM (CDR1) and ANQGSEA (CDR2) are obtained from the germline V gene.